This T cell receptor (beta chain) was documented in a study of blood T cell repertoires in COVID-19. The repertoire was sequenced with immunoSEQ multiplex PCR; TCRdb's copy has only in-frame clones and lacks some. The data show a few hundred thousand clones, 65% to 90% seen once. CDR3 length: 19 amino acids. Trimming pared 3 bases from V and 0 bases from J, leaving 24 bases between. The germline gives CDR1 SGHKS, CDR2 YYEKEE (reference sequence). This receptor was identified in a human donor in a cohort sampled during active COVID-19. This chain connects TRBV5-5 to TRBJ1-2; D is uncertain. Specimen: peripheral blood. DNA of the CDR3: TGTGCCAGCAGCTGGAAAAATACGACATTGACCGTCACTAACTATGGCTACACCTTC. Translating gives CASSWKNTTLTVTNYGYTF.